These 15 T cell receptor beta chains share one sample of origin, sequenced in a study of CD8 T cells in Susac syndrome. Reverse transcription of roughly 0.45 to 1 ug RNA used random hexamers. MiXCR, applied by TCRdb to the immunoSEQ multiplex PCR reads, yields one record per CDR3 protein. The sample lists about 83,000 distinct CDR3 sequences, about 95% occurring once. The sequencing sample was made of CD8+ T cells from PBMCs. All receptors come from a human donor with Susac syndrome.

The chain has TRBV6-6 and TRBJ1-2, with TRBD1 identical over 8 bases. Per the germline V gene, CDR1 is MNHNY and CDR2 is SVGAGI (reference sequence). The junction had 7 bases not matched to a gene; V was cut back by 5 bases and J by 2 bases. The CDR3 consists of 15 residues. In nucleotides, the CDR3 is TGTGCCAGCAGTCAACCGGACAGGGACAACTATGGCTACACCTTC. It yields the protein CASSQPDRDNYGYTF.

In its sample, this clonotype was seen once. V usage is TRBV9 and J usage is TRBJ2-7, with 11 bases identical to TRBD2. The CDR3 totals 15 residues. J lost 0 bases, V lost 5 bases, and 4 bases had no gene match. Germline V gene data show CDR1 as SGDLS and CDR2 as YYNGEE. CDR3 sequence reads: CASRLGLADSYEQYF. In nucleotides, the CDR3 is TGTGCCAGCAGGTTGGGACTAGCGGACTCCTACGAGCAGTACTTC.

The chain employs TRBV27 and TRBJ1-5, with D unclear. The CDR3 sequence is 13 residues long. Germline V gene sequence: CDR1 MNHEY, CDR2 SMNVEV (reference sequence). Trimming shortened V by 4 bases and J by 7 bases, and 11 bases separated the two germline ends. Written as DNA, the CDR3 is TGTGCCAGCAGTTCGTTGGTAAACCAGCCCCAGCATTTT. Protein: CASSSLVNQPQHF.

This chain joins TRBV12-3 or TRBV12-4 and TRBJ2-7; possible D gene TRBD2, 5 bases. V lost 5 bases to trimming and J lost 0 bases, with 14 bases between them. The CDR3 has 15 amino acids. CDR3 sequence (DNA): TGTGCCAGCAGTCCCCTCGGCGGGTACTCCTACGAGCAGTACTTC. Amino acid sequence: CASSPLGGYSYEQYF.

The DNA of the CDR3 is TGTGCCAGCAGCTCCGCTGGACAGGGTATCAATGAGCAGTTCTTC. Its protein is CASSSAGQGINEQFF. The chain carries TRBV7-4 and TRBJ2-1; 8 bases agree with TRBD1. Germline lookup yields CDR1 SGHVT and CDR2 SQSDAQ. The CDR3 spans 15 residues. Trimming at V came to 4 bases and at J to 6 bases, leaving 8 bases not matched to a gene.

For the CDR3, the DNA is TGTGCCAGCAGCCCGGATCTCACCCTCAATCAGCCCCAGCATTTT. As protein: CASSPDLTLNQPQHF. This sequence joins TRBV3-1 and TRBJ1-5; D remains unclear. CDR1 and CDR2 (germline): LGHDT, YNNKEL (reference sequence). The CDR3 consists of 15 residues. Trimming took 4 bases from V and 3 from J, leaving 13 bases between them.

This clonotype was detected only once. The V call is TRBV29-1, the J call TRBJ2-2, with D maybe TRBD2 (6 bases). The V end lost 0 bases, the J end lost 6 bases, and 14 bases lay between the germline ends. The CDR3 covers 15 residues. CDR1 and CDR2 from the germline V gene are SQVTM and ANQGSEA. The DNA of the CDR3 is TGCAGCGTTGAAGATTGGGTGGGGGGTTCCGGGGAGCTGTTTTTT. Encoded protein: CSVEDWVGGSGELFF.

The gene calls are TRBV27 and TRBJ2-3; TRBD1 matches at 7 bases. The V segment lost 4 bases and the J segment 5 bases; nucleotides outside the gene matches: 15. The length of the CDR3 is 17 residues. CDR1 and CDR2 (germline): MNHEY, SMNVEV (reference sequence). The CDR3 bases are TGTGCCAGCAGTTCCGAGGGGTGGACAGGTGGGAGAGATACGCAGTATTTT. It yields the protein CASSSEGWTGGRDTQYF.

The chain uses TRBV24-1 and TRBJ2-1; D is ambiguous. Looked up from germline, CDR1 is KGHDR and CDR2 is SFDVKD. V shed 4 bases and J shed 8 bases, with 8 bases lying between them. The CDR3 is made up of 12 amino acids. DNA for the CDR3: TGTGCCACCAGTGACCCTCTCCATGAGCAGTTCTTC. Residues: CATSDPLHEQFF.

The V gene is TRBV12-5, the J gene TRBJ2-1; no clear D gene. Deletions cut 1 base from V and 4 bases from J, with 2 bases between. From germline, CDR1 is LGHNT and CDR2 FRNRAP. This CDR3 region has 12 residues. In DNA, the CDR3 is TGTGCTAGTGGTTTGGGATACAATGAGCAGTTCTTC. This sequence encodes CASGLGYNEQFF.

CDR3: CSVEGGERTGSSGYSYNEQFF. For the CDR3, the DNA is TGCAGCGTTGAAGGTGGGGAAAGGACAGGGTCGTCGGGATACTCCTACAATGAGCAGTTCTTC. V is TRBV29-1 and J is TRBJ2-1; 8 bases align to TRBD1. CDR3 length: 21 residues. Germline assignment: CDR1 SQVTM and CDR2 ANQGSEA. V was pared by 1 base and J by 0 bases, with 20 bases of the junction left unmatched.

This clonotype appeared a single time. J is TRBJ2-2 and V is TRBV18; D is possibly TRBD2 (5 bases). Trimming shortened V by 3 bases and J by 1 base, and 12 bases separated the two germline ends. Germline loops: CDR1 KGHSH, CDR2 LQKENI. This CDR3 is built from 16 residues. DNA of the CDR3: TGTGCCAGCTCACCGTTGGACTTCAGGAACACCGGGGAGCTGTTTTTT. Encoded protein: CASSPLDFRNTGELFF.

The rearrangement joins TRBV12-3 or TRBV12-4 to TRBJ1-5; D might be TRBD1 (5 bases). The V gene lost 6 bases and the J gene lost 7 bases, with 13 bases spanning the gap. The CDR3 has 13 amino acids. CDR3 sequence: CASSMTERQPQHF. The CDR3 nucleotides read TGTGCCAGCAGCATGACAGAGCGCCAGCCCCAGCATTTT.

This clonotype came up once. This chain links TRBV28 with TRBJ2-7; D not resolved. Trimming removed 5 bases at V and 6 bases at J, with 11 bases between. This CDR3 is built from 12 residues. Germline V gene data show CDR1 as MDHEN and CDR2 as SYDVKM. CDR3: CASSLGRAEQYF. CDR3 in DNA: TGTGCCAGCAGTCTAGGTAGGGCCGAGCAGTACTTC.

This clonotype was counted a single time. This chain links TRBV5-6 with TRBJ2-5, with 7 nucleotides matching TRBD1. Germline V gene data show CDR1 as SGHDT and CDR2 as YYEEEE. The CDR3 runs 15 residues. V gave up 1 base and J gave up 5 bases; unmatched junction bases: 8. CDR3 in DNA: TGTGCCAGCAGCTTGTCAGAAGGGGGCAGGGAGACCCAGTACTTC. It is translated as CASSLSEGGRETQYF.